This T cell receptor (beta chain) was documented in a study of cytomegalovirus exposure and HLA in healthy donors. Study details: There were around 390 genotyped donors. Of these, roughly 84% fell in the genetic ancestry cluster associated with self-reported Caucasian donors. Study conclusions and caveats: Roughly even sequencing depth across donors was the assumption behind the presence/absence analyses. Links to common viral pathogens appeared, in a later analysis, for several of the most significant clusters.

In this sample, this clone turned up a few times. The antigen is undetermined. Germline V gene sequence: CDR1 LGHNA, CDR2 YNFKEQ. Trimming at V came to 6 bases and at J to 0 bases, leaving 4 bases not matched to a gene. The CDR3 sequence is 16 residues long. Researchers ran the PCR with 60 Vbeta and 13 Jbeta primers. The table came from immunoSEQ multiplex PCR; TCRdb's copy has only in-frame clones and leaves some out. The sample yields some 200,000 clones, more than 75% seen once. This receptor was taken from a woman between 45 and 65 years old in good health and CMV-seropositive. The sequenced sample consisted of PBMCs. The rearrangement links TRBV4-2 to TRBJ2-3, with 12 bases lining up with TRBD2. CDR3 protein: CASSLTSGSSTDTQYF. CDR3 bases: TGTGCCAGCAGTTTGACTAGCGGGAGTAGCACAGATACGCAGTATTTT.